This T cell receptor beta chain was observed in a study of cytomegalovirus exposure and HLA in healthy donors (dated by TCRdb to 2017 to 2019). Regarding the complete study: An earlier analysis of some 620 of the donors reported about 280 Gb of sequence data and about 120 million unique TCR beta sequences obtained from approximately 180 million T cells. Donor age, sex, ethnicity and CMV serostatus were collected together with the repertoire data. HLA typing included class I and class II loci at four-digit resolution. Along with the approximately 620-subject first cohort, a separate validation cohort of over a hundred different subjects was used. Rather than drawing on any new phenotypic data, the later analysis identified candidate immune exposures from TCR beta sequences and the way those sequences occurred across donors. The T cell repertoires of 700 or so subjects were profiled by immunosequencing and related to cytomegalovirus serostatus. A later genetic analysis took genome-wide SNP genotypes for about 65% of the 666 donors and used that subset as a discovery cohort. An earlier analysis of roughly 600 of the donors used high-throughput TCR beta sequencing to judge whether each TCR beta V gene segment behaved as functional or pseudogenic. Of the roughly 410 genotyped donors, 80% to 90% were placed in the genetic ancestry cluster associated with self-reported Caucasian donors. The study was designed to test whether signatures of past pathogen exposure could be identified by cataloging public T cell receptors. Typing coverage differed by locus: A, B, C, DRB1 and DQB1 were typed in roughly 620-640 donors, DQA1 in about 500, DPA1 in some 570, and DPB1 in roughly 470. An early release covering roughly 580 HLA-typed donors comprised 250 to 350 gigabases of sequencing data and 85 million or so unique TCR sequences. To predict cytomegalovirus infection status, the study brought together high-throughput TCR immunosequencing, statistical association of individual TCRs with disease status, and machine learning. Every discovery cohort repertoire had been produced on one sequencing platform. Across around 400 genotyped donors of the cohort, an average of about 200,000 unique TCR beta nucleotide sequences per donor were sequenced, and around 19% of those sequences were non-productive. A few DR-DQ haplotypes were treated as single units for association and clustering because of strong linkage in the cohort. A later analysis re-analyzed previously published TCR beta repertoires from roughly 630 donors and added high-resolution HLA genotyping to study TCR occurrence patterns. Results and caveats for the whole study, not just this receptor: A further reported finding was that TCR beta sequences accurately predicted the HLA-A and HLA-B alleles for most subjects in the first cohort. A later analysis found that most CMV-associated TCR beta chains appeared HLA-restricted, with HLA associations seemingly driven largely by CMV exposure. Broadly in line with IMGT annotations, most TCR beta V segments showed up in productive rearrangements about 87% or about 30% of the time in an earlier analysis of roughly 590 of the donors. In vitro tests confirmed that a few of the cytomegalovirus-associated TCR beta chains recognize cytomegalovirus antigens. The classifier was reported to diagnose cytomegalovirus status with high specificity and sensitivity in both the original cohort and the validation cohort. Because HLA typing was missing for some donors at each locus, association tests included only the typed subset. A later analysis found that TCR association rates varied across HLA loci, with DRB1 alleles showing the most associated TCRs and HLA-C alleles the fewest. Linkage disequilibrium might explain the correlated functional status among segregating V segments, but an unknown experimental factor could not be ruled out. A later genetic analysis associated a missense DCLRE1C variant with V-gene and J-gene trimming of TCR beta chains, and an independent cohort replicated the association. The 87-base-pair reads could not distinguish some IMGT-functional V segments, including TRBV6-2 and TRBV6-3, so those segments were excluded. According to a later genetic analysis, donors in an Asian-associated ancestry cluster had fewer N-insertions in productive TCRs than the approximately 700-donor mean. According to a later analysis, parvovirus B19, influenza, CMV and Epstein-Barr virus appeared linked to several top co-occurrence clusters. In a later analysis, HLA-associated TCR beta chains showed more clonal expansion and lower generation probabilities than non-associated chains that were equally common. For the cohort, immune exposure information was limited to CMV serostatus. The authors suggested that the approach could potentially be extended to other disease states and immunological phenotypes. Most TCR sequences were observed very rarely across donors, whereas some public TCRs were present in many individuals. The presence/absence analyses assumed that sequencing depth was roughly uniform across donors, and that assumption may not be true. This cohort had only TCR beta chains sequenced, and the lack of alpha or paired-chain data limited which features could be detected. Over 15 rarely observed V segments, including chromosome 9 orphons, were excluded from the earlier analysis of approximately 500 of the donors because counts were too low. When HLA alleles, especially DR and DQ, strongly co-occurred, TCR associations were difficult to assign to individual alleles. A total of 150 or so TCR beta chains were listed by the study as associated with cytomegalovirus. A cluster of highly shared sequence variants was judged likely to represent a technical artifact of the sequencing pipeline. Specific HLA alleles were associated with 15,000 to 20,000 TCR beta sequences at a false discovery rate of 0.05 in a later analysis.

The CDR3 starts with the cysteine, ends with the phenylalanine, and has 13 residues. Of all the DNA, just the CDR3 is kept, 39 bases in frame from base 1. The germline V gene sets CDR1 to MNHEY and CDR2 to SVGAGI. At the junction V is shortened by 6 bases and J by 6 bases; bases outside the gene matches: 1. The cohort consisted of more than 650 healthy bone marrow donors. At the time of sampling, all cohort members were nominally healthy, though unrecorded immune exposures were likely present. The donor was CMV seronegative and was included in the group of 352 seronegative cohort members. Every donor gave a peripheral blood sample, and the peripheral blood mononuclear cells from that sample were used for TCR beta sequencing. Genomic DNA was extracted from the blood cell samples with the Qiagen DNeasy Blood Extraction Kit. Receptors were amplified or captured by the immunoSEQ multiplex PCR assay. A mixture of 60 forward primers for TCR Vbeta segments and 13 reverse primers for TCR Jbeta segments was used in the multiplex PCR. A multiplex PCR assay on genomic DNA amplified the CDR3 region of rearranged TCR beta genes. Amplified TCR beta libraries were sequenced as 87-base-pair reads on the Illumina HiSeq System. The authors' analysis ran thus. A later analysis counted around 72 million unique TCR beta chains across the 550 to 800 repertoires, and 9.5 million to 11 million of these chains were shared by at least two donors. To remove PCR and sequencing errors, raw reads were error-corrected and collapsed into unique sequences using a nearest-neighbor algorithm that merged closely related sequences. To assign V, D and J gene segments, CDR3 sequences were aligned to IMGT reference sequences. For a sequence to be retained, a match of at least six nucleotides to both a V gene segment and a J gene segment was required. Rearrangements were classified as productive when the CDR3 lacked stop codons and remained in frame with V and J, and all other rearrangements were classified as non-productive. Following IMGT convention, CDR3 was defined as the stretch from the second conserved V-encoded cysteine up to the conserved J-encoded phenylalanine. The earlier analysis of 450 to 750 of the donors excluded any sequence lacking an unambiguous match to a single V gene segment. In an earlier analysis of 587 of the donors, V segments were called functional above 56.7% productive rearrangements and were called segregating when the between-donor standard deviation exceeded 5%. A statistical classification framework was built to diagnose cytomegalovirus status from the catalog of TCR beta chain sequences. V and J gene assignment, in a later analysis, came from comparing TCR nucleotide sequences with IMGT/GENE-DB human TR gene sequences. The TCRdist pipeline was used in a later analysis to assign CDR3 sequences and most-parsimonious VDJ recombination scenarios. A later analysis defined each TCR beta chain by its CDR3 amino acid sequence plus V-gene family, and excluded reads lacking a unique V-gene family. A later analysis removed nearly 600 highly shared, low-generation-probability nucleotide sequences to deal with suspected cross-contamination and a sequencing artifact. A later analysis calculated a clonal expansion index for each public chain from normalized within-repertoire ranks of inferred template counts. In a later analysis, generation probabilities were computed with a VDJ recombination model fitted to out-of-frame rearrangements, and the resulting probabilities were checked against IGoR. In a later analysis, TCR-TCR, TCR-HLA and TCR-CMV co-occurrence was scored with hypergeometric tests, and a repertoire-size bias correction was applied to TCR pairs. In a later analysis, false discovery rates were estimated by permuting HLA or CMV assignments 20 times. A later analysis grouped co-occurring TCRs with DBSCAN, adding TCRdist sequence similarity when clustering within HLA-allele-positive subsets. Repertoires with fewer than 30,000 or more than 120,000 public chains, plus five repertoires with anomalous nucleotide sharing, were excluded from co-occurrence clustering. The immuneACCESS repertoire file appears here via TCRdb, limited to in-frame rearrangements. These files lack a portion of the clones; in checked studies, under half of the deficit traces to unresolved V genes, and the cause of the others is not known. V and J calls and clone size are those listed in that table; D and trimming were worked out from the DNA. Within this sample are 150,000 to 200,000 clones, with around 84% of them counted one time only. The ten largest account for around 1.7% of the sample.

Details on this clone: The target of this receptor is not known. Base-call qualities are not available, and no considerably larger clone is one nucleotide away.

Sequenced material: PBMCs. This receptor chain uses TRBV6-5 and TRBJ2-1; TRBD2 fits 11 bases in the junction. The TCR originated in a woman younger than 35 in good health and CMV-seronegative. The nucleotide sequence reads as follows: TGTGCCAGCAGGGGGACTAGCGGCAATGAGCAGTTCTTC. It codes for CASRGTSGNEQFF.